The clone carrying this T cell receptor beta chain was picked up one time. Methods used by the authors: The authors estimated nucleated cell counts from reference gene primer amplification. Generated by immunoSEQ multiplex PCR, the TCRdb table keeps only in-frame clones and is missing some. From that table come the V and J calls and clone size; the DNA was used to work out D and trimming. The table includes roughly 200,000 clones, under 90% detected once. The data were taken from a study of blood T cell repertoires in COVID-19. In the study overall: Researchers got acute and convalescent COVID-19 samples from the United States, Italy and Spain. T cells, B-cell-depleted T cells, or PBMCs supplied cDNA or gDNA.

The CDR3 loop spans 12 amino acids. The germline V and J ends were trimmed by 3 bases and 4 bases, with 6 bases remaining between them. The V and J genes are TRBV12-3 or TRBV12-4 and TRBJ1-1; D remains ambiguous. What was sequenced was peripheral blood. The receptor comes from a human donor in a cohort sampled during active COVID-19. This CDR3 reads CASSFIRTEAFF. DNA of the CDR3: TGTGCCAGCAGTTTTATCCGCACTGAAGCTTTCTTT.